These T cell receptor beta chains were read from a single sample in a study of T cell responses to AZD1222 COVID-19 vaccine. Sequencing used immunoSEQ multiplex PCR; TCRdb keeps in-frame clones, though not all of them. The sample includes more than 110,000 clones, 89% seen only once; the top ten take approximately 4.5%. This specimen was peripheral blood, taken on day 0 of AZD1222 vaccination. Receptors originate from an adult in good health. Both conserved end residues are part of each CDR3. Each record gives: CDR3 length, D gene, V gene, clone size, J gene, CDR3 DNA, CDR3 protein. D genes are given only for firm matches. Some rows mark clone size as missing; the rest say once, few, many or name a class of expanded clone.

CDR3 length: 12
D gene: -
V gene: TRBV18
clone size: once
J gene: TRBJ1-1
CDR3 DNA: TGTGCCAGCTCACCAGGGGGACCTGAAGCTTTCTTT
CDR3 protein: CASSPGGPEAFF

CDR3 length: 16
D gene: -
V gene: TRBV6-1
clone size: -
J gene: TRBJ2-1
CDR3 DNA: TGTGCCAGCAGTGAAGTGGTGGGGGGCGCCTACAATGAGCAGTTCTTC
CDR3 protein: CASSEVVGGAYNEQFF

CDR3 length: 15
D gene: -
V gene: TRBV29-1
clone size: -
J gene: TRBJ2-7
CDR3 DNA: TGCAGCGTTGCCGGATCGGCGGGGGCCGCCTACGAGCAGTACTTC
CDR3 protein: CSVAGSAGAAYEQYF

CDR3 length: 14
D gene: -
V gene: TRBV6-5
clone size: -
J gene: TRBJ2-1
CDR3 DNA: TGTGCCAGCAGTCTCATGTGGGGTTACAATGAGCAGTTCTTC
CDR3 protein: CASSLMWGYNEQFF

CDR3 length: 14
D gene: TRBD1
V gene: TRBV7-9
clone size: -
J gene: TRBJ1-4
CDR3 DNA: TGTGCCAGCAGGTCCGGGACAGGGGATAAGGAACTGTTTTTT
CDR3 protein: CASRSGTGDKELFF

CDR3 length: 14
D gene: -
V gene: TRBV30
clone size: -
J gene: TRBJ2-6
CDR3 DNA: TGTGCCTGGTTTGGGAGTTCTGGGGCCAACGTCCTGACTTTC
CDR3 protein: CAWFGSSGANVLTF

CDR3 length: 14
D gene: TRBD1
V gene: TRBV7-9
clone size: once
J gene: TRBJ1-1
CDR3 DNA: TGTGCCAGCAGCTCCCGGGACAGGAACACTGAAGCTTTCTTT
CDR3 protein: CASSSRDRNTEAFF

CDR3 length: 13
D gene: -
V gene: TRBV29-1
clone size: -
J gene: TRBJ2-7
CDR3 DNA: TGCAGCGTCATCTCCTCCGGCTCCTACGAGCAGTACTTC
CDR3 protein: CSVISSGSYEQYF

CDR3 length: 12
D gene: TRBD1
V gene: TRBV5-1
clone size: once
J gene: TRBJ1-4
CDR3 DNA: TGCGCCAGCAGCGGTGGGGTGGGGACAGTTATTTTT
CDR3 protein: CASSGGVGTVIF

CDR3 length: 16
D gene: TRBD1
V gene: TRBV7-8
clone size: -
J gene: TRBJ2-3
CDR3 DNA: TGTGCCAGCAGCCTACACAGGGGACGGGGCACAGATACGCAGTATTTT
CDR3 protein: CASSLHRGRGTDTQYF

CDR3 length: 15
D gene: TRBD1
V gene: TRBV6-5
clone size: -
J gene: TRBJ2-1
CDR3 DNA: TGTGCCAGCAGTTATTGGGGACAGCGTTCCAATGAGCAGTTCTTC
CDR3 protein: CASSYWGQRSNEQFF

CDR3 length: 15
D gene: -
V gene: TRBV6-5
clone size: -
J gene: TRBJ1-1
CDR3 DNA: TGTGCCAGCAGTTCCAGCGGAAGGCGGAACACTGAAGCTTTCTTT
CDR3 protein: CASSSSGRRNTEAFF

CDR3 length: 15
D gene: -
V gene: TRBV28
clone size: -
J gene: TRBJ1-5
CDR3 DNA: TGTGCCAGCAGTTTATTCGGGGGGGCCAATCAGCCCCAGCATTTT
CDR3 protein: CASSLFGGANQPQHF

CDR3 length: 15
D gene: TRBD1
V gene: TRBV19
clone size: -
J gene: TRBJ2-5
CDR3 DNA: TGTGCCAGTAGTATTGGTTACAGGGGGCCAGAGACCCAGTACTTC
CDR3 protein: CASSIGYRGPETQYF

CDR3 length: 15
D gene: TRBD1
V gene: TRBV18
clone size: -
J gene: TRBJ2-1
CDR3 DNA: TGTGCCAGCTCACCCTCACGGACAGGGGACTATGAGCAGTTCTTC
CDR3 protein: CASSPSRTGDYEQFF

CDR3 length: 13
D gene: TRBD1
V gene: TRBV12-3/TRBV12-4
clone size: -
J gene: TRBJ2-7
CDR3 DNA: TGTGCCAGCAGATCTGACAGGGACCACGAGCAGTACTTC
CDR3 protein: CASRSDRDHEQYF

CDR3 length: 15
D gene: -
V gene: TRBV30
clone size: -
J gene: TRBJ1-5
CDR3 DNA: TGTGCCTGGAGTTCAGGTCTTCTTAGCAATCAGCCCCAGCATTTT
CDR3 protein: CAWSSGLLSNQPQHF